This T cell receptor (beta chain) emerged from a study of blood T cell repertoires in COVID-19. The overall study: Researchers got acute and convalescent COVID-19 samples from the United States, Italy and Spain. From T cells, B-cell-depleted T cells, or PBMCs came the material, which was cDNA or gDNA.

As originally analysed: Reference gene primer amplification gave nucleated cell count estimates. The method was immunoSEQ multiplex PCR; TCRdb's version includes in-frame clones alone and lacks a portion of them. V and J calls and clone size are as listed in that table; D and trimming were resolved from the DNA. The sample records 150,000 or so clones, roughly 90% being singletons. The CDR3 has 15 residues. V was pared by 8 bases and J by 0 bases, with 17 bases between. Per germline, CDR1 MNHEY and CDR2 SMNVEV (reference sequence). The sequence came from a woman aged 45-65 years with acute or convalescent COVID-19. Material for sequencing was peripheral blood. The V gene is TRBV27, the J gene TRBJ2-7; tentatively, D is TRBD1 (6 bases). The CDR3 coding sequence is TGTGCCAGCGCAATATGGGACACTCGCTCCTACGAGCAGTACTTC. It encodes CASAIWDTRSYEQYF.